This is a list of T cell receptor beta chains from one sample in a study of blood T cells in healthy people across ages. TCRdb ran MiXCR on the 5' RACE reads and lists one entry per CDR3 protein. Of about 1,500,000 distinct CDR3 sequences listed, 28% are singletons. The sample taken for sequencing was blood. These TCRs come from a woman in her 30s in good health. The CDR3 runs from the conserved cysteine through the conserved F or W. The size entry is marked missing in some rows and otherwise reads once, few, many or a size class.

TRBV10-3,NA,TRBJ1-2,CAIREGADYGYTF
TRBV18,NA,TRBJ2-1,CAGSPGTGVPNEQFF
TRBV29-1,NA,TRBJ2-3,CSIGGRNTDTQYF
TRBV29-1,NA,TRBJ1-2,CSVDARDRGYGYTF
TRBV20-1,few,TRBJ1-1,CSALNREATEAFF
TRBV5-1,few,TRBJ1-2,CTSSLDRANYGYTF
TRBV5-1,NA,TRBJ2-7,CASSSQGLSYEQYF
TRBV7-9,few,TRBJ1-2,CASSLYEPRGYGYTF
TRBV2,NA,TRBJ2-5,CASSPEAPQETQYF
TRBV7-2,NA,TRBJ2-2,CASSSGLGNTGELFF
TRBV11-2,NA,TRBJ2-3,CASSLPTGTTYTDTQYF
TRBV20-1,many,TRBJ2-5,CSARDLPSGGQETQYF
TRBV4-2,NA,TRBJ2-7,CASSTGALGEQYF
TRBV20-1,few,TRBJ2-3,CSARDGSGGTDTQYF
TRBV7-2,NA,TRBJ2-7,CASSFSKEDYSHEQYF
TRBV6-1,few,TRBJ1-2,CASSPSRDSAGLLLYGYTF
TRBV10-3,many,TRBJ2-7,CAIRRGAGGEGEQYF
TRBV27,NA,TRBJ2-7,CASSLSYPGQGVYYEQYF
TRBV7-2,NA,TRBJ2-3,CASSLGFGRGIADTQYF
TRBV9,few,TRBJ2-7,CASSPLDQAGYEQYF
TRBV5-1,NA,TRBJ2-7,CASSARPVTEQYF
TRBV12-3/TRBV12-4,once,TRBJ1-2,CASSLAGTAMGGYTF
TRBV29-1,few,TRBJ1-1,CSVVAGGPNTEAFF
TRBV11-3,few,TRBJ2-3,CASSSPGGGGDTQYF
TRBV5-1,many,TRBJ2-7,CASSPGLAGVQEQYF
TRBV20-1,many,TRBJ2-1,CSASHRDPSYNEQFF
TRBV7-9,few,NA,CASSNPRDQETQYF
TRBV27,many,TRBJ2-7,CASTPWTGGSSYEQYF
TRBV20-1,NA,TRBJ2-4,CSARRAGGGLAKNIQYF
TRBV18,NA,TRBJ1-1,CASSPGRVNTEAFF
TRBV6-6,NA,TRBJ2-4,CASSYEGRENIQYF
TRBV7-2,NA,TRBJ2-2,CASSLGGARTGELFF
TRBV18,NA,TRBJ2-1,CASSRTSRIWEQFF
TRBV10-3,NA,TRBJ1-1,CAISFSMDTEAFF
TRBV7-2,few,TRBJ1-2,CASSLDEIPFRGSNYGYTF
TRBV28,few,TRBJ1-5,CASRKGDQPQHF
TRBV7-9,NA,TRBJ2-1,CASSLVPGHEQFF
TRBV12-3/TRBV12-4,NA,TRBJ2-2,CARPTTGELFF
TRBV27,NA,TRBJ2-3,CASSLQNRAGTQYF
TRBV6-6,NA,TRBJ2-3,CASSYPTMGAQYF
TRBV3-1,NA,TRBJ1-4,CASSQEGSSVLWGEKRFF
TRBV4-3,many,TRBJ1-1,CASSQSVDGEAFF
TRBV10-1,NA,TRBJ1-1,CASSGAGESGTEAFF
TRBV2,few,TRBJ1-1,CASSEEGSTEAFF
TRBV30,few,TRBJ1-2,CAWSETTGGGYTF
TRBV7-2,few,TRBJ1-2,CASSSTGRDGYTF
TRBV5-1,NA,NA,CASRGQYQGVTSEQYF
TRBV7-2,NA,TRBJ1-5,CASSLYGQQSYSNQPQHF
TRBV28,NA,TRBJ1-6,CASSFGTSTLHF
TRBV10-3,NA,TRBJ2-7,CAISGWTGENSYEQYF
TRBV9,many,TRBJ2-4,CASSAPGDAKNIQYF
TRBV29-1,NA,TRBJ2-1,CSRERGRGEQFF
TRBV12-5,NA,TRBJ2-5,CASGMGTSGGQETQYF
TRBV12-3/TRBV12-4,NA,TRBJ2-4,CASTASRVQNIQYF
TRBV20-1,many,TRBJ2-7,CSALGGLSYEQYF
TRBV3-1,NA,TRBJ2-1,CASRDSTSGGVYNEQFF
TRBV11-2,few,TRBJ2-6,CASSTSRDSNVLTF
TRBV7-3,few,TRBJ2-3,CASSSPPGTASTDTQYF
TRBV6-5,NA,TRBJ2-1,CASSYSVFTSGTSEQFF
TRBV20-1,NA,TRBJ1-5,CSFGDGDQPQHF